This TCR beta chain was captured in a study of CD8 T cells in ankylosing spondylitis (dated by TCRdb to 2017 to 2019). About the study as a whole: The study profiled T cell receptor beta repertoires in healthy donors and ankylosing spondylitis patients to find disease-linked TCR variants. Peripheral blood was sampled, and synovial fluid was additionally collected from ankylosing spondylitis patients. The full study cohort was made up of approximately 27 ankylosing spondylitis patients and 108 healthy donors. Results the study describes overall, beyond this receptor: In peripheral blood, the disease-linked clones were found at relatively low frequencies and had a CD8+ phenotype. A TCR beta motif made up of about eight highly homologous amino acid variants appeared to be characteristic of blood from ankylosing spondylitis patients. Some TCR beta motif variants had previously been reported in synovial fluid and blood of reactive arthritis patients, which suggested common disease-initiation mechanisms. The disease-linked clones were reported as significantly enriched in matched synovial fluid samples from ankylosing spondylitis patients.

This clonotype occurred many times. What this receptor recognizes is not known. No base-level quality is on record; no much larger clone is a single base apart. The sequencer listed for this sample is Illumina HiSeq 2500. TCR beta libraries were prepared by quantitative 5'-RACE with molecular barcodes. In the paper's pipeline: A new computational method, built on a probabilistic model of VDJ rearrangement, was used to identify disease-linked TCR variants. The public reads were run again by TCRdb, first through fastp at Q25 and then through MiXCR, and only productive beta chains were kept. Rows are combined by CDR3 protein, so each entry shows the most common genes and DNA. The V and J calls were not made by the authors but by TCRdb's processing. This sample has fewer than 250,000 distinct CDR3 sequences in its table, and over 9.5% of those were observed once. Less than 3% of the sample lies in the top ten.

CDR1 and CDR2 are drawn from the germline V gene: MNHEY, SVGEGT. V and J lose 5 bases and 5 bases, and a span of 15 bases separates them. The CDR3 measures 14 amino acids from cysteine to phenylalanine. The DNA shown is the 42-base CDR3, in frame from base 1. This TCR was sampled from a male donor with ankylosing spondylitis or in good health (not recorded which). The sample consisted of blood, either unsorted or a sorted T cell fraction (not recorded which). Recombination linked TRBV6-2 or TRBV6-3 to TRBJ1-1, with a weak D call of TRBD1 (6 bases match). The CDR3 in this case is CASSAGGLGTEAFF. The DNA sequence is as follows: TGTGCCAGCAGTGCTGGGGGGCTTGGAACTGAAGCTTTCTTT.